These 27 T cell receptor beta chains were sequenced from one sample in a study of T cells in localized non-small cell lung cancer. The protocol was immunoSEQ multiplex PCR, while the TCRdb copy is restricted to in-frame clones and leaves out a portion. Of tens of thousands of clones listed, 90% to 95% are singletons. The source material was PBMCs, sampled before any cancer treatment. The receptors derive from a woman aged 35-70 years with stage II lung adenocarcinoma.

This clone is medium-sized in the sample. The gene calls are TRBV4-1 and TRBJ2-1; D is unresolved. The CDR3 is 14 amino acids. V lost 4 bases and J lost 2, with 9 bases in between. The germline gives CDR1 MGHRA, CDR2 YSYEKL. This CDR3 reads CASSPSSAYNEQFF. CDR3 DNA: TGCGCCAGCAGCCCAAGCTCTGCCTACAATGAGCAGTTCTTC.

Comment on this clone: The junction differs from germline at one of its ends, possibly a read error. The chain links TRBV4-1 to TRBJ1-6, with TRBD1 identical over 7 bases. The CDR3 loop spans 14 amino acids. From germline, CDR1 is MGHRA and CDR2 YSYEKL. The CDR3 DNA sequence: TGCGCCAGCAGCCAAGCAGGGGGATATTCCCCCCTCCACTTT. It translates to CASSQAGGYSPLHF.

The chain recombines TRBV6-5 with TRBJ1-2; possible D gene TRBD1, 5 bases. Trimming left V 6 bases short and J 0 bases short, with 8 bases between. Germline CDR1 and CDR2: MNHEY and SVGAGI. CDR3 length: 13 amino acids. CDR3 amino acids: CASSATANYGYTF. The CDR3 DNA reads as TGTGCCAGCAGCGCGACAGCTAACTATGGCTACACCTTC.

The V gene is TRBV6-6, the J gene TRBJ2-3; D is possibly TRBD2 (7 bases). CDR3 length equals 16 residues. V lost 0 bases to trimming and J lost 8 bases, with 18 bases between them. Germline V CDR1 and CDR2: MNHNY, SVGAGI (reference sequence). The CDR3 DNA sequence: TGTGCCAGCAGTTACTCGAGGGACATGGGGGGGAGTACGCAGTATTTT. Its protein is CASSYSRDMGGSTQYF.

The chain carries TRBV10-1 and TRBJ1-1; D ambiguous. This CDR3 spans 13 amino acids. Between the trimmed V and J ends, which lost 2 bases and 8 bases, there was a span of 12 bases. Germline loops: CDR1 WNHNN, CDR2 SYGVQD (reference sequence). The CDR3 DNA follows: TGCGCCAGCAGTGAGACCCCTGGCCGGGAAGCTTTCTTT. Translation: CASSETPGREAFF.

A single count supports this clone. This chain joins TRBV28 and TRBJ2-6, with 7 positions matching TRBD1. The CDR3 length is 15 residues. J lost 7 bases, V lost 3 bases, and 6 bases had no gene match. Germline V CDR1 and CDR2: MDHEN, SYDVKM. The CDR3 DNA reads TGTGCCAGCAGTTTCGAGGGGGCGAGAGCCAACGTCCTGACTTTC. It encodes CASSFEGARANVLTF.

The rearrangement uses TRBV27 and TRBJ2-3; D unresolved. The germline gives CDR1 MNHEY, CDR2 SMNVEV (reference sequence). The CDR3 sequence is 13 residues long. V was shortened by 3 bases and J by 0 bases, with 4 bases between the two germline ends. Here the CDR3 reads CASSFGSTDTQYF. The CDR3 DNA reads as TGTGCCAGCAGTTTCGGAAGCACAGATACGCAGTATTTT.

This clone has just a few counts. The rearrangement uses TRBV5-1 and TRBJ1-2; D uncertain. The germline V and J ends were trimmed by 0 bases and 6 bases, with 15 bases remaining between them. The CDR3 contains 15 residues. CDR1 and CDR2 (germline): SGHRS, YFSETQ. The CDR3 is CASSLDNPDRDGYTF. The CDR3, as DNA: TGCGCCAGCAGCTTGGACAATCCAGATAGAGATGGCTACACCTTC. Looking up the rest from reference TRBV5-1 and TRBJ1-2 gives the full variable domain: KAGVTQTPRYLIKTRGQQVTLSCSPISGHRSVSWYQQTPGQGLQFLFEYFSETQRNKGNFPGRFSGRQFSNSRSEMNVSTLELGDSALYLCASSLDNPDRDGYTFGSGTRLTVV.

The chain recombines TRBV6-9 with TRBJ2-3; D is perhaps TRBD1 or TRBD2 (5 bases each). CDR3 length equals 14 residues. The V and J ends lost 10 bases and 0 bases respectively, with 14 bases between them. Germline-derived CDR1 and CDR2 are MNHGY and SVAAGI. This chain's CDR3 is CATPPRESTDTQYF. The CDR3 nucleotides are TGTGCCACCCCGCCCAGGGAGAGCACAGATACGCAGTATTTT.

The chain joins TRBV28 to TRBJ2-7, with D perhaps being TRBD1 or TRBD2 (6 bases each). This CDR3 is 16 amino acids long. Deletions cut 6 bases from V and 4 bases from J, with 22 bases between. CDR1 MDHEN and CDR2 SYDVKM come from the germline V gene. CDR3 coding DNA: TGTGCCAGCAGGGCCCTATTGGGGGGCCTCTCGTACGAGCAGTACTTC. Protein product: CASRALLGGLSYEQYF.

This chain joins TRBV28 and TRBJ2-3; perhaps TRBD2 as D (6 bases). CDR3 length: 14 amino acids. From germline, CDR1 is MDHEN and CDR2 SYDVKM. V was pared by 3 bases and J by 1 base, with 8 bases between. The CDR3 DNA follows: TGTGCCAGCAGTTTTTTAGCGGGCACAGATACGCAGTATTTT. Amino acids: CASSFLAGTDTQYF.

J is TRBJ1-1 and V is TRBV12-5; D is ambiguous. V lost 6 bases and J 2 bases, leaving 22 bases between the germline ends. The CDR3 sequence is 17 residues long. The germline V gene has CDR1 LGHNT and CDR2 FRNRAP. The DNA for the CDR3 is TGTGCTAGTGGCCCCGGTTCTGCTGTCCTACTCAACACTGAAGCTTTCTTT. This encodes CASGPGSAVLLNTEAFF.

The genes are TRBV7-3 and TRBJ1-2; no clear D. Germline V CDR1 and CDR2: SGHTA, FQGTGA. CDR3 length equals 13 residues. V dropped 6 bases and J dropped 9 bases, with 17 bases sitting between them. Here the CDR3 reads CASRETGSGSYTF. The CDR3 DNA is TGTGCCAGCAGAGAGACCGGCTCCGGTAGCTACACCTTC.

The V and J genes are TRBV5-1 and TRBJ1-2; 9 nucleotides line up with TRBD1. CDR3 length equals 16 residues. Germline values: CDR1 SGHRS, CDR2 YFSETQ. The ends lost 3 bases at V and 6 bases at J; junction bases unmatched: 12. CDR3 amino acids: CASSSLYGQGQNGYTF. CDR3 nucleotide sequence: TGCGCCAGCAGCTCGCTATACGGACAGGGGCAGAATGGCTACACCTTC.

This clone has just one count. The CDR3 loop is CASSGTSDYEQYF. The CDR3 DNA reads as TGCGCCAGCAGCGGGACATCAGACTACGAGCAGTACTTC. V usage is TRBV5-1 and J usage is TRBJ2-7; TRBD1 might be the D (6 bases). This CDR3 has 13 residues. Germline CDR1 is SGHRS and CDR2 is YFSETQ. The V end lost 4 bases, the J end lost 3 bases, and 11 bases lay between the germline ends.

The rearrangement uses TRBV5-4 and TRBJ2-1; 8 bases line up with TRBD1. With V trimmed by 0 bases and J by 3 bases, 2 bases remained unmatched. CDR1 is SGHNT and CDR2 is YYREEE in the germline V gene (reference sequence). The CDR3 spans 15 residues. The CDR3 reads CASSLGDRSYNEQFF. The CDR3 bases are TGTGCCAGCAGCTTGGGGGACAGGAGCTACAATGAGCAGTTCTTC.

CDR3 protein: CASSDSRAGGYTF. Here the CDR3 DNA reads TGTGCCAGCAGTGACTCGAGGGCTGGTGGCTACACCTTC. The chain recombines TRBV6-4 with TRBJ1-2; D gene ambiguous. This CDR3 is 13 amino acids long. V shed 0 bases and J shed 7 bases, with 9 bases lying between them. Germline loops: CDR1 MRHNA, CDR2 SNTAGT.

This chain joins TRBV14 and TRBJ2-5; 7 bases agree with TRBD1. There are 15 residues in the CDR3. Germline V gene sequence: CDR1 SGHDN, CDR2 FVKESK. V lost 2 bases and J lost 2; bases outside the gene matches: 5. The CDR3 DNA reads TGTGCCAGCAGCCAATGGGGCAGGGGGCAAGAGACCCAGTACTTC. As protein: CASSQWGRGQETQYF.

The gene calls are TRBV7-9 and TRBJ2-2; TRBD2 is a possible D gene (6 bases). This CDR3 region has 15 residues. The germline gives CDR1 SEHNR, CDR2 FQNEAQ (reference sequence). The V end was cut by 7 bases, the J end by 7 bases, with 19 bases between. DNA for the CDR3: TGTGCCAGCACCCCTCCGATGGGACTTGACGGGGAGCTGTTTTTT. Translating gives CASTPPMGLDGELFF.

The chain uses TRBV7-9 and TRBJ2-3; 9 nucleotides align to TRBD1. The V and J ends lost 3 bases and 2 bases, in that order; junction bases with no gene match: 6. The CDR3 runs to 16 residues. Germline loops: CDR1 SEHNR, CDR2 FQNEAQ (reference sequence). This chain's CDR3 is CASSFTGTGPTDTQYF. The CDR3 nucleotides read TGTGCCAGCAGCTTTACGGGGACAGGGCCCACAGATACGCAGTATTTT.

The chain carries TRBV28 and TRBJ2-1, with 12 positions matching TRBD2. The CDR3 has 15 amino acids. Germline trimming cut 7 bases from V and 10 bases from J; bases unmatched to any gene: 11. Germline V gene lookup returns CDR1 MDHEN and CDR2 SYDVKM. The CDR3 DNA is TGTGCCAGCACCAGACTAGCGGGAGACCTCAAGGAGCAGTTCTTC. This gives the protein CASTRLAGDLKEQFF. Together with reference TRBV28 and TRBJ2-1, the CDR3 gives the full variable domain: DVKVTQSSRYLVKRTGEKVFLECVQDMDHENMFWYRQDPGLGLRLIYFSYDVKMKEKGDIPEGYSVSREKKERFSLILESASTNQTSMYLCASTRLAGDLKEQFFGPGTRLTVL.

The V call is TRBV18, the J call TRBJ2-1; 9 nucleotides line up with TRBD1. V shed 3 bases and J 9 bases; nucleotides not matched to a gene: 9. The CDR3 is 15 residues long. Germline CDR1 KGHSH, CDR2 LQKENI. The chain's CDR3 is CASSPGTGRSGEQFF. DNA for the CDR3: TGTGCCAGCTCACCTGGGACAGGGAGATCGGGTGAGCAGTTCTTC.

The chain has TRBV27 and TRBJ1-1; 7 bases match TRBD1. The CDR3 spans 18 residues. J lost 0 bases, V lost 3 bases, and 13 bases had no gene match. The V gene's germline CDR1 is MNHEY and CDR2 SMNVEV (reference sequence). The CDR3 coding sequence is TGTGCCAGCAGTTTTTCCCGGGGGGACAGTCTCATGAACACTGAAGCTTTCTTT. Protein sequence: CASSFSRGDSLMNTEAFF.

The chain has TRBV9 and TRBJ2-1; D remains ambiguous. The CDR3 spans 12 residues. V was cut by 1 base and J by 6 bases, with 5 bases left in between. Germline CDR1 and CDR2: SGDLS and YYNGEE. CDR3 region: CASSVPSNEQFF. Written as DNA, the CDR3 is TGTGCCAGCAGCGTACCCTCCAATGAGCAGTTCTTC.

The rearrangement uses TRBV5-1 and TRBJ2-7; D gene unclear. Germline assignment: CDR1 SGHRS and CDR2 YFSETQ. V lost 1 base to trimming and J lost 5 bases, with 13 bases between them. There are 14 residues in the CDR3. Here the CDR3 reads CASSLQRVGDEQYF. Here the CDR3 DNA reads TGCGCCAGCAGCTTGCAAAGGGTTGGGGACGAGCAGTACTTC.

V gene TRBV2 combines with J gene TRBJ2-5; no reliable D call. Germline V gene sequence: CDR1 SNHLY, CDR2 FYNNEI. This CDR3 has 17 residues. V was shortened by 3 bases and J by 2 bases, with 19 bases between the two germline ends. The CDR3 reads CASSDQVLRTPQETQYF. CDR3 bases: TGTGCCAGCAGTGACCAAGTCCTACGGACCCCTCAAGAGACCCAGTACTTC.

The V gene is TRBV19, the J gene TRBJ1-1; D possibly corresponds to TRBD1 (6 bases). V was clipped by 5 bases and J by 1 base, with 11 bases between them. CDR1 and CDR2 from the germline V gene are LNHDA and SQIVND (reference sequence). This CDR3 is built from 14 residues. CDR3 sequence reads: CASSARGKNTEAFF. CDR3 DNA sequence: TGTGCCAGTAGTGCCAGGGGTAAGAACACTGAAGCTTTCTTT. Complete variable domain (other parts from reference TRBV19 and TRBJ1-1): DGGITQSPKYLFRKEGQNVTLSCEQNLNHDAMYWYRQDPGQGLRLIYYSQIVNDFQKGDIAEGYSVSREKKESFPLTVTSAQKNPTAFYLCASSARGKNTEAFFGQGTRLTVV.